These 20 T cell receptor beta chains were all obtained from the same sample, sequenced in a study of T cells in Graves' hyperthyroidism and ophthalmopathy. Authors of the study amplified TCR beta CDR3 regions from RNA transcripts. A first-round RT-PCR of the TCR CDR3 used the HTBI primer set. TCRdb passed the multiplex PCR reads through MiXCR, listing each CDR3 protein once. Of roughly 720,000 distinct CDR3 sequences in the sample, 17% were seen once. Sample: blood. All receptors derive from a man in his fifties with Graves' hyperthyroidism.

This sequence joins TRBV10-3 and TRBJ1-1; no reliable D call. The germline V and J ends were trimmed by 4 bases and 6 bases, with 12 bases remaining between them. The germline V gene has CDR1 ENHRY and CDR2 SYGVKD. The CDR3 runs 13 residues. For the CDR3, the DNA is TGTGCCATCAGTGGGGTTCCAGGCGCTGAAGCTTTCTTT. It translates to CAISGVPGAEAFF.

The chain combines TRBV12-3 or TRBV12-4 with TRBJ1-1; D not certain. The CDR3 consists of 12 residues. Trimming shortened V by 11 bases and J by 8 bases, and 18 bases separated the two germline ends. CDR3 protein: CAGTPSLQEAFF. The CDR3 coding sequence is TGTGCCGGCACCCCCTCGCTTCAGGAAGCTTTCTTT.

This clonotype came up a few times. The chain combines TRBV14 with TRBJ2-3, with D possibly being TRBD2 (6 bases). The CDR3 is 18 amino acids. Trimming stripped 0 bases from V and 3 bases from J, with 19 bases between. Germline V gene lookup returns CDR1 SGHDN and CDR2 FVKESK. The CDR3 coding sequence is TGTGCCAGCAGCCAAGAATATATCCGACTAGGGGTAACAGATACGCAGTATTTT. Encoded protein: CASSQEYIRLGVTDTQYF.

The table lists this clonotype with many counts. The V call is TRBV28, the J call TRBJ2-2, with D uncertain. The germline CDR1 and CDR2 sequences are MDHEN and SYDVKM. The germline V and J ends were trimmed by 6 bases and 5 bases, with 10 bases remaining between them. The CDR3 has 13 amino acids. CDR3 bases: TGTGCCAGCAGCGTAGGGCCGACCGGGGAGCTGTTTTTT. Protein: CASSVGPTGELFF.

The chain uses TRBV5-6 and TRBJ2-1, with 9 bases identical to TRBD2. Germline assignment: CDR1 SGHDT and CDR2 YYEEEE. The CDR3 contains 16 residues. J lost 3 bases, V lost 1 base, and 5 bases had no gene match. CDR3 protein: CASSLTSGPNYNEQFF. CDR3 bases: TGTGCCAGCAGCTTGACTAGCGGGCCTAACTACAATGAGCAGTTCTTC.

This clonotype was detected only a few times. This sequence joins TRBV30 and TRBJ2-1; the match to TRBD2 covers 7 bases. The germline CDR1 and CDR2 sequences are GTSNPN and SVGIG (reference sequence). V gave up 3 bases and J gave up 8 bases; unmatched junction bases: 7. The CDR3 covers 13 residues. The CDR3 DNA reads as TGTGCCTGGAGCTGGGCTAGCGGATATGAGCAGTTCTTC. Protein sequence: CAWSWASGYEQFF.

The chain links TRBV12-3 or TRBV12-4 to TRBJ2-2, with 7 bases fitting TRBD2. There are 14 residues in the CDR3. V dropped 3 bases and J dropped 11; count of bases not matched to a gene: 9. The CDR3 nucleotides read TGTGCCAGCAGTTTTAACCGGGAGGACGGAGAGCTGTTTTTT. The encoded protein is CASSFNREDGELFF.

CDR3 sequence reads: CASKLAGARNEQFF. The CDR3 coding sequence is TGTGCCAGCAAACTAGCGGGAGCGAGAAATGAGCAGTTCTTC. The chain couples TRBV12-3 or TRBV12-4 to TRBJ2-1, with TRBD2 identical over 11 bases. V trimming: 7 bases; J trimming: 7 bases; junction bases outside the gene matches: 6. CDR3 length: 14 residues.

This clonotype was seen at least ten times. CDR3 in amino acids: CAWSLQGRETQYF. In DNA, the CDR3 is TGTGCCTGGAGTCTGCAGGGGAGAGAGACCCAGTACTTC. J is TRBJ2-5 and V is TRBV30; a possible D gene is TRBD1 (6 bases). CDR1 is GTSNPN, CDR2 SVGIG, per germline (reference sequence). Trimming shortened V by 2 bases and J by 4 bases, and 11 bases separated the two germline ends. CDR3 length equals 13 residues.

This clonotype was observed many times. V and J are TRBV10-3 and TRBJ2-7; 7 nucleotides agree with TRBD2. CDR3 length equals 16 residues. Per the germline V gene, CDR1 is ENHRY and CDR2 is SYGVKD. The J segment lost 2 bases and the V segment lost 0 bases, leaving 7 bases of the junction unmatched. CDR3 loop: CAISESDASGAYEQYF. The CDR3 DNA follows: TGTGCCATCAGTGAGTCAGACGCTAGCGGCGCCTACGAGCAGTACTTC.

On this clonotype itself: This could be a read error, since a much larger clone is one nucleotide away. The CDR3 sequence: CASSPQTGSEQYF. CDR3 nucleotide sequence: TGTGCCAGCTCACCACAGACTGGGTCCGAGCAGTACTTC. The chain carries TRBV18 and TRBJ2-7; D is ambiguous. The CDR3 runs to 13 residues. V gave up 1 base and J gave up 6 bases, with 10 bases separating them. Germline CDR1 reads KGHSH; CDR2 reads LQKENI.

In its sample, this clonotype was seen a few times. The rearrangement links TRBV5-1 to TRBJ1-1; D is unresolved. CDR3 size: 15 residues. V was clipped by 4 bases and J by 2 bases, with 15 bases between them. Per the germline V gene, CDR1 is SGHRS and CDR2 is YFSETQ. The CDR3 DNA sequence: TGCGCCAGCAGCGGAGGACTTTGGGTAAACACTGAAGCTTTCTTT. This encodes CASSGGLWVNTEAFF.

On this clonotype: A read error is possible here, since a much larger clone lies one base away. The chain links TRBV7-2 to TRBJ1-2, with 10 bases aligning to TRBD1. The CDR3 contains 15 residues. Germline values: CDR1 SGHTA, CDR2 FQGNSA. CDR3 DNA sequence: TGTGCCAGCAGCTTCGGGACAGGGGTGAACTATGGCCACACCTTC. Protein sequence: CASSFGTGVNYGHTF.

This clonotype appeared many times. The chain is built from TRBV27 and TRBJ2-3; 10 bases agree with TRBD1. Germline V lookup: CDR1 MNHEY, CDR2 SMNVEV (reference sequence). CDR3 length equals 15 residues. The V and J ends lost 6 bases and 5 bases, in that order; junction bases with no gene match: 8. CDR3 coding DNA: TGTGCCAGCAGAAGTCCCGGGACAGGGGTAGATACGCAGTATTTT. It translates to CASRSPGTGVDTQYF.

This clonotype was counted a few times. J is TRBJ2-7 and V is TRBV9; D perhaps matches TRBD1 (5 bases). The CDR3 is made up of 14 amino acids. CDR1 and CDR2 from the germline V gene are SGDLS and YYNGEE. Deletions cut 3 bases from V and 5 bases from J, with 15 bases between. This chain's CDR3 is CASSEDTSSNEQYF. The CDR3 DNA follows: TGTGCCAGCAGCGAGGACACTTCAAGCAACGAGCAGTACTTC.

The CDR3 protein is CASSQPSLRETQYF. DNA for the CDR3: TGCGCCAGCAGCCAGCCTAGCCTTCGAGAGACCCAGTACTTC. The V and J genes are TRBV4-1 and TRBJ2-5, with D perhaps matching TRBD2 (5 bases). V was cut by 3 bases and J by 4 bases, with 12 bases left in between. The CDR3 length is 14 residues. The V gene's germline CDR1 is MGHRA and CDR2 YSYEKL.

This clonotype was detected only a few times. The rearrangement uses TRBV7-9 and TRBJ2-1; 13 bases map to TRBD2. In germline, CDR1 is SEHNR, CDR2 FQNEAQ (reference sequence). CDR3 length equals 15 residues. Trimming took 5 bases from V and 8 from J; bases not matched to a gene: 6. In DNA, the CDR3 is TGTGCCAGCAGCGAGGGACTAGCGGGACCGCATGAGCAGTTCTTC. This translates into CASSEGLAGPHEQFF.

Ten or more counts support this clonotype. The chain recombines TRBV11-2 with TRBJ2-3; 10 positions agree with TRBD2. The V gene's germline CDR1 is SGHAT and CDR2 FQNNGV. V gave up 1 base and J gave up 6 bases; unmatched junction bases: 10. The CDR3 runs 17 residues. The CDR3 is CASSLGTSGTGRDTQYF. CDR3 nucleotides: TGTGCCAGCAGCTTAGGGACTAGCGGTACCGGCAGGGATACGCAGTATTTT.

This clonotype was seen a few times. This chain links TRBV28 with TRBJ2-1; no reliable D call. V was pared by 4 bases and J by 9 bases, with 10 bases between. The CDR3 runs to 12 residues. The germline V gene has CDR1 MDHEN and CDR2 SYDVKM. CDR3 bases: TGTGCCAGCAGTTCCCAGACTTCTGAGCAGTTCTTC. It encodes CASSSQTSEQFF.

This clonotype has at least ten counts. The chain is built from TRBV7-8 and TRBJ2-1; no clear D gene. This CDR3 has 16 amino acids. Trimming took off 5 bases at V and 6 bases at J, with 20 bases between the two ends. CDR1 and CDR2 (germline): SGHVS, FQNEAQ. In DNA form, the CDR3 reads TGTGCCAGCAGCGTGGCTTCTAGTGGGGTGGGCAATGAGCAGTTCTTC. Translating it yields CASSVASSGVGNEQFF. The whole variable domain, remainder taken from reference TRBV7-8 and TRBJ2-1, is GAGVSQSPRYKVAKRGQDVALRCDPISGHVSLFWYQQALGQGPEFLTYFQNEAQLDKSGLPSDRFFAERPEGSVSTLKIQRTQQEDSAVYLCASSVASSGVGNEQFFGPGTRLTVL.